The 24 T cell receptor beta chains below come from one sample, sequenced in a study of vaccination effects on CD4 cells after COVID-19. Pools of viral peptides were used by the ViraFEST assay to expand antigen-specific CD4+ T cells ahead of sequencing. Subsequent to approximately 9 days of culture, CD4+ T cells were isolated. This person caught SARS-CoV-2 sometime from March to December 2020, and PCR testing confirmed the infection. Generated by immunoSEQ multiplex PCR, the TCRdb table keeps only in-frame clones and is missing some. The table records 20,000 to 30,000 clones, 69% of them present only once. These receptors' targets are unknown. The input for sequencing was CD4+ T cells from PBMCs cultured with SARS-CoV-2 spike peptides, taken before COVID-19 vaccination. These receptors were collected from a human donor who had a prior SARS-CoV-2 infection.

The chain joins TRBV5-6 to TRBJ2-5; 15 positions agree with TRBD2. Germline V gene sequence: CDR1 SGHDT, CDR2 YYEEEE. CDR3 size: 17 residues. V lost 4 bases to trimming and J lost 2 bases; unmatched junction nucleotides: 6. The DNA of the CDR3 is TGTGCCAGCAGCCATGGACTAGCGGGAGGGCCTCAAGAGACCCAGTACTTC. Encoded protein: CASSHGLAGGPQETQYF.

For the CDR3, the DNA is TGTGCCAGTAGTATTTATAATAGACAGGGCCGTACCGGGGAGCTGTTTTTT. Protein product: CASSIYNRQGRTGELFF. The V gene is TRBV19, the J gene TRBJ2-2, with TRBD1 identical over 7 bases. The CDR3 loop spans 17 amino acids. Trimming took 3 bases from V and 5 from J; bases not matched to a gene: 12. Per the germline V gene, CDR1 is LNHDA and CDR2 is SQIVND (reference sequence).

This chain joins TRBV5-1 and TRBJ1-1; 9 bases are a match to TRBD1. Germline values: CDR1 SGHRS, CDR2 YFSETQ. The junction had 2 bases not matched to a gene; V was cut back by 5 bases and J by 0 bases. This CDR3 is 14 amino acids long. For the CDR3, the DNA is TGCGCCAGCAGAGGACAGGGGATGAACACTGAAGCTTTCTTT. This gives the protein CASRGQGMNTEAFF.

This sequence joins TRBV27 and TRBJ2-7, with TRBD2 identical over 7 bases. CDR1 MNHEY and CDR2 SMNVEV come from the germline V gene (reference sequence). The CDR3 spans 14 residues. Trimming removed 6 bases from V and 6 bases from J; junction bases left unmatched: 11. CDR3 sequence: CASRKAGRFSEQYF. The CDR3 DNA is TGTGCCAGCAGGAAAGCGGGAAGGTTCTCCGAGCAGTACTTC.

The J gene is TRBJ1-6, the V gene TRBV5-4, with TRBD1 matching over 9 bases. V was clipped by 0 bases and J by 8 bases; unmatched bases: 3. The CDR3 runs 15 residues. Germline lookup yields CDR1 SGHNT and CDR2 YYREEE (reference sequence). CDR3 residues: CASSLDRGQDSPLHF. CDR3 nucleotides: TGTGCCAGCAGCTTGGACAGGGGGCAGGATTCACCCCTCCACTTT.

The J gene is TRBJ2-7, the V gene TRBV5-8; D possibly corresponds to TRBD2 (5 bases). V was clipped by 4 bases and J by 7 bases, with 15 bases between them. The CDR3 extends over 13 amino acids. Germline CDR1 and CDR2: SGHTS and YDEGEE. CDR3 loop: CASSHSGWREQYF. The CDR3 DNA reads TGTGCCAGCAGCCACTCGGGGTGGAGGGAGCAGTACTTC. The full variable domain, rest sourced from reference TRBV5-8 and TRBJ2-7, is EAGVTQSPTHLIKTRGQQATLRCSPISGHTSVYWYQQALGLGLQFLLWYDEGEERNRGNFPPRFSGRQFPNYSSELNVNALELEDSALYLCASSHSGWREQYFGPGTRLTVT.

This rearrangement joins TRBV11-3 to TRBJ2-2, with no clear D. The CDR3 is made up of 15 amino acids. Germline-derived CDR1 and CDR2 are SGHNT and YENEEA. With 2 bases removed from V and 2 bases from J, the gap between germline ends came to 9 bases. This CDR3 is CASSLRQENTGELFF. The CDR3 nucleotides are TGTGCCAGCAGCTTAAGGCAAGAAAACACCGGGGAGCTGTTTTTT.

The chain recombines TRBV7-9 with TRBJ1-1; D is uncertain. The germline V and J ends were trimmed by 6 bases and 6 bases, with 17 bases remaining between them. CDR1 and CDR2 (germline): SEHNR, FQNEAQ (reference sequence). The length of the CDR3 is 14 residues. The CDR3 protein is CASSSRADGPEAFF. The CDR3 nucleotides read TGTGCCAGCAGTTCACGAGCGGACGGCCCTGAAGCTTTCTTT.

The chain carries TRBV27 and TRBJ2-7; 8 positions match TRBD1. Trimming removed 6 bases from V and 4 bases from J; junction bases left unmatched: 8. This CDR3 comprises 14 residues. CDR1 MNHEY and CDR2 SMNVEV come from the germline V gene (reference sequence). CDR3: CASSPSTGGYEQYF. CDR3 bases: TGTGCCAGCAGCCCATCAACAGGGGGGTACGAGCAGTACTTC.

The sample holds one count of this clone. V and J are TRBV9 and TRBJ1-2; D unresolved. Germline values: CDR1 SGDLS, CDR2 YYNGEE. The CDR3 sequence is 16 residues long. Deletions cut 0 bases from V and 4 bases from J, with 16 bases between. CDR3 DNA sequence: TGTGCCAGCAGCGTAGGATTCGGCTTCCTAGGCTATGGCTACACCTTC. Translating gives CASSVGFGFLGYGYTF.

The V call is TRBV24-1, the J call TRBJ2-3; weak D call: TRBD2 (5 bases). The germline V and J ends were trimmed by 5 bases and 4 bases, with 12 bases remaining between them. The germline V gene has CDR1 KGHDR and CDR2 SFDVKD. The CDR3 runs 14 residues. Here the CDR3 DNA reads TGTGCCACCAGTGGAGGGCTGGCGGCAGATACGCAGTATTTT. It translates to CATSGGLAADTQYF.

This clone has just a few counts. CDR3 bases: TGTGCCAGCAGCCTGGGGGCTAACAATGAGCAGTTCTTC. Its translation is CASSLGANNEQFF. The chain carries TRBV7-9 and TRBJ2-1, with D possibly matching TRBD1 (6 bases). The length of the CDR3 is 13 residues. V was trimmed by 5 bases and J by 5 bases, leaving 10 bases between them. Looked up from germline, CDR1 is SEHNR and CDR2 is FQNEAQ (reference sequence).

This rearrangement joins TRBV19 to TRBJ1-1; D unresolved. The V and J ends lost 1 base and 6 bases respectively, with 9 bases between them. The CDR3 has 13 residues. Per germline, CDR1 LNHDA and CDR2 SQIVND (reference sequence). CDR3 in amino acids: CASSIGREAEAFF. DNA for the CDR3: TGTGCCAGTAGTATAGGAAGGGAAGCTGAAGCTTTCTTT.

The chain has TRBV7-9 and TRBJ1-4; D unclear. Trimming pared 1 base from V and 6 bases from J, leaving 12 bases between. Germline values: CDR1 SEHNR, CDR2 FQNEAQ (reference sequence). The CDR3 sequence is 15 residues long. The CDR3 nucleotides are TGTGCCAGCAGCTTAGGGAGGGCGGAGCATGAAAAACTGTTTTTT. Amino acids: CASSLGRAEHEKLFF.

The chain uses TRBV2 and TRBJ2-7, with D maybe TRBD1 (6 bases). V was pared by 9 bases and J by 0 bases, with 15 bases between. Germline CDR1 reads SNHLY; CDR2 reads FYNNEI. This CDR3 region has 14 residues. CDR3 sequence (DNA): TGTGCCAGTAAAGGGGACACCGACTCCTACGAGCAGTACTTC. Residues: CASKGDTDSYEQYF.

V gene TRBV7-3 combines with J gene TRBJ1-6; no clear D gene. V was clipped by 6 bases and J by 0 bases, with 12 bases between them. The CDR3 is 16 amino acids. Germline CDR1 and CDR2: SGHTA and FQGTGA. The CDR3 loop is CASRPRRSSYNSPLHF. The CDR3, as DNA: TGTGCCAGCAGGCCCAGACGGAGCTCCTATAATTCACCCCTCCACTTT.

V is TRBV4-2 and J is TRBJ1-3, with TRBD1 matching 9 bases. After removal of 1 base from V and 8 bases from J, the junction contained 9 bases not matched to a gene. This CDR3 spans 16 amino acids. Germline V lookup: CDR1 LGHNA, CDR2 YNFKEQ. CDR3 coding DNA: TGTGCCAGCAGCCAAGCGCAGGGACAGGGTATAGACACCATATATTTT. Its protein is CASSQAQGQGIDTIYF.

This clone showed up just a few times. The chain recombines TRBV5-1 with TRBJ1-3; no firm D call. Trimming removed 0 bases at V and 4 bases at J, with 11 bases between. Germline V lookup: CDR1 SGHRS, CDR2 YFSETQ. This CDR3 contains 15 residues. The CDR3 spells CASSLDGLEGNTIYF. CDR3 DNA sequence: TGCGCCAGCAGCTTGGATGGGTTAGAAGGAAACACCATATATTTT.

This clone was detected once. The chain has TRBV5-8 and TRBJ2-1; the D is unclear. The germline V and J ends were trimmed by 0 bases and 1 base, with 14 bases remaining between them. The CDR3 has 17 amino acids. Germline assignment: CDR1 SGHTS and CDR2 YDEGEE. CDR3 region: CASSLGVADDSYNEQFF. The CDR3 DNA reads as TGTGCCAGCAGCTTGGGGGTAGCCGACGATTCCTACAATGAGCAGTTCTTC.

This clone appeared a few times. The rearrangement joins TRBV4-3 to TRBJ1-3; the D is unclear. Trimming removed 0 bases from V and 7 bases from J, with 10 bases in between. Germline V gives CDR1 LGHNA, CDR2 YSLEER. This CDR3 region has 14 residues. The CDR3 DNA sequence: TGCGCCAGCAGCCAAGATTCTTACTGGAACACCATATATTTT. Protein sequence: CASSQDSYWNTIYF.

This clone has a handful of counts. The J gene is TRBJ2-3, the V gene TRBV24-1; 9 bases fit TRBD2. The ends lost 9 bases at V and 7 bases at J; junction bases unmatched: 10. The germline gives CDR1 KGHDR, CDR2 SFDVKD. The CDR3 loop spans 14 amino acids. CDR3 in DNA: TGTGCCACCGGTAAGACTAGCGGCCCTCATACGCAGTATTTT. It encodes CATGKTSGPHTQYF.

The rearrangement joins TRBV6-5 to TRBJ2-5; TRBD2 is a possible D gene (5 bases). V dropped 5 bases and J dropped 7 bases, with 20 bases sitting between them. This CDR3 has 15 residues. Germline loops: CDR1 MNHEY, CDR2 SVGAGI. The CDR3 is CASSRSGWTVRTQYF. Here the CDR3 DNA reads TGTGCCAGCAGTCGCTCCGGTTGGACTGTCCGGACCCAGTACTTC.

The chain carries TRBV4-1 and TRBJ2-7, with 8 bases lining up with TRBD1. Germline CDR1 reads MGHRA; CDR2 reads YSYEKL. V lost 0 bases and J lost 3; bases outside the gene matches: 10. The CDR3 spans 17 residues. In DNA, the CDR3 is TGCGCCAGCAGCCAAGATTATCGGACAGGGAAAGTCTACGAGCAGTACTTC. Its translation: CASSQDYRTGKVYEQYF.

V is TRBV5-1 and J is TRBJ2-7; tentatively, D is TRBD2 (5 bases). Trimming removed 0 bases at V and 6 bases at J, with 10 bases between. The CDR3 is made up of 13 amino acids. Germline V CDR1 and CDR2: SGHRS, YFSETQ. The CDR3 DNA sequence: TGCGCCAGCAGCTTGGTTGAGGGATTCGAGCAGTACTTC. Its translation is CASSLVEGFEQYF.